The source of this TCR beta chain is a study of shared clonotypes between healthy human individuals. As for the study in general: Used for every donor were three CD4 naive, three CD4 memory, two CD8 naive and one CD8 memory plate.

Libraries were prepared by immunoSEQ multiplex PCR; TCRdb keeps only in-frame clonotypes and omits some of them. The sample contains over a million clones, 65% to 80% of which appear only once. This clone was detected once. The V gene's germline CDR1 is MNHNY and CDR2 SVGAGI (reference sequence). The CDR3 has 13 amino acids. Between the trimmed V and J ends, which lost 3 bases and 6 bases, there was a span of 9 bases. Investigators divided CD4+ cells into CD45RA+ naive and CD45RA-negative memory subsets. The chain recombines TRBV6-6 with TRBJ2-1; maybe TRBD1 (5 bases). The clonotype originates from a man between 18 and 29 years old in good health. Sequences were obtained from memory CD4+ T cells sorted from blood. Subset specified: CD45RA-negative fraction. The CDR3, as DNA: TGTGCCAGCAGTTATCAGGGTCGCAATGAGCAGTTCTTC. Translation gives CASSYQGRNEQFF.